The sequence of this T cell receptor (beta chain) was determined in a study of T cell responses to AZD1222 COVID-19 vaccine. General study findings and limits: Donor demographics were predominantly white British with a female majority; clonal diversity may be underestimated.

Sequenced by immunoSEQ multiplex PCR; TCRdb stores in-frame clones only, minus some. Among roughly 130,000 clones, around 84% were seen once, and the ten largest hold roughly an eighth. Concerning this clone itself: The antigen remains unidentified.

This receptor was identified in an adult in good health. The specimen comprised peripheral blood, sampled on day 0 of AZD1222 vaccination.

DNA of the CDR3: TGTGCCAGCTCAGGGGTCTCCACACAAAATACGCAGTATTTT. Amino acid sequence: CASSGVSTQNTQYF. The gene calls are TRBV19 and TRBJ2-3, with D possibly being TRBD1 (6 bases). The length of the CDR3 is 14 residues. The V gene's germline CDR1 is LNHDA and CDR2 SQIVND (reference sequence). V lost 9 bases to trimming and J lost 7 bases, with 20 bases between them.